This T cell receptor beta chain was sequenced during a study of neoadjuvant nivolumab and ipilimumab in lung cancer (dated by TCRdb to about 2020). Broadly, across the study: In the NEOSTAR trial, nivolumab was administered intravenously at 3 mg/kg on days 1, 15 and 29, and the combination arm also received ipilimumab 1 mg/kg on day 1 only. Matched pretherapy and resected tumor pairs were analyzed for seven patients: four treated with nivolumab and three with nivolumab plus ipilimumab. The major pathologic response (MPR) rate in the intention-to-treat population in each study arm was designated as the primary trial endpoint. The trial treated about 45 patients with operable NSCLC: some 23 were randomized to nivolumab monotherapy and around 20 to nivolumab plus ipilimumab. The study compared TCR repertoires in pretherapy (baseline) peripheral blood with TCR repertoires in tumors resected at surgery following neoadjuvant immune checkpoint blockade. Broader findings and caveats from the paper: Compared with tumor-adjacent uninvolved lung, resected tumors had greater TCR richness and clonality, and increases showed up in more of the dual-therapy-treated tumors. From pretherapy to surgery, increases in tumor T-cell richness and clonality were observed in three of three dual-therapy tumors but in only two of four nivolumab-treated tumors. A small number of samples was subjected to TCR sequencing. Pretherapy blood TCR richness correlated positively with richness in tumors resected after neoadjuvant therapy (Spearman R ≈ 0.8). There was no significant correlation between TCR clonality and pathologic tumor regression, and just a single major-pathologic-response sample was available for the clonality-regression analysis.

What the time point label conveys for this sample: pretherapy, before neoadjuvant immune checkpoint inhibitors. The samples were obtained from NEOSTAR, a phase 2 randomized trial that tested neoadjuvant nivolumab or nivolumab plus ipilimumab, followed by surgery, in operable NSCLC. As for this clone: Its antigen specificity is not known. No base quality information exists; no much larger clone differs at one position.

Libraries were constructed by the immunoSEQ multiplex PCR assay. The paper's data handling went like this. Richness and clonality were used to summarize the repertoires, and clones that significantly expanded or contracted between pre- and post-therapy samples were identified. TCRdb's version of the immuneACCESS table is confined to in-frame rearrangements and falls short of the full clone set. An unresolved V gene accounts for under half of the shortfall where checked; the remainder is of unknown origin. D and trimming were read from the DNA, whereas the V and J calls and clone size are those reported in that table. The sample table lists 25,000 to 30,000 clones, around 80% of them with a count of one. Of the sample, approximately 5.9% is held by the ten largest clones. At the junction V is shortened by 0 bases and J by 7 bases, with 9 bases in between. Measured from the cysteine to the phenylalanine, the CDR3 is 13 residues long. The read is trimmed to its CDR3 DNA, 39 bases read in frame from base 1. The germline V gene encodes CDR1 SGHNT and CDR2 YENEEA.

This TCR was recovered from an adult with non-small cell lung cancer. Sequences were derived from peripheral blood, sampled before neoadjuvant nivolumab, alone or with ipilimumab. The rearranged chain carries TRBV11-3 and TRBJ2-5, with the D gene uncertain. The bases are TGTGCCAGCAGCTTAGATCTAACCGGGACCCAGTACTTC. Its coded protein is CASSLDLTGTQYF.